The clone carrying this T cell receptor (beta chain) was seen more than once but under ten times. TCRdb fed the 5' RACE reads into MiXCR, producing one record per CDR3 protein. The sample yields around 76,000 distinct CDR3 sequences, 9% to 15% seen once. This sample was taken from a study of early T cells in non-severe SARS-CoV-2 infection. Whole-study context: With bulk RNA from unsorted whole blood as input, sequencing yielded unpaired chains.

V gave up 3 bases and J gave up 4 bases, with 8 bases separating them. Germline V gives CDR1 MDHEN, CDR2 SYDVKM. The CDR3 contains 13 residues. The rearrangement uses TRBV28 and TRBJ2-3, with D perhaps matching TRBD2 (6 bases). The sequence came from an adult who was a healthcare worker with PCR-confirmed SARS-CoV-2 infection or an uninfected control (not recorded which). Material: whole blood. The CDR3 coding sequence is TGTGCCAGCAGTTTCCTAGCGCCAGATACGCAGTATTTT. Its protein is CASSFLAPDTQYF.